The 7 T cell receptor beta chains below all came from one sample that was sequenced in a study of blood T cell repertoires in COVID-19. Generated by immunoSEQ multiplex PCR, the TCRdb table keeps only in-frame clones and is missing some. Altogether about 330,000 clones are present, approximately 88% being singletons, with the ten largest covering roughly 8.9%. Sequenced: peripheral blood. The receptors shown here come from a man younger than 40 with COVID-19, enrolled during active disease.

This chain joins TRBV14 and TRBJ1-2; possible D gene TRBD1, 5 bases. There are 14 residues in the CDR3. CDR1 and CDR2 from the germline V gene are SGHDN and FVKESK. Deletions cut 3 bases from V and 2 bases from J, with 10 bases between. CDR3 DNA sequence: TGTGCCAGCAGCCAGGGGGGACGCAACTATGGCTACACCTTC. Translated, it gives CASSQGGRNYGYTF.

The chain is built from TRBV7-2 and TRBJ2-3; TRBD1 matches at 7 bases. Losses at the gene ends were 5 bases for V and 3 bases for J; bases not matched to a gene: 8. The CDR3 totals 15 residues. Germline V gene data show CDR1 as SGHTA and CDR2 as FQGNSA. CDR3 DNA: TGTGCCAGCAGCGCGAGACAGGGTCGGACAGATACGCAGTATTTT. Translated, it gives CASSARQGRTDTQYF.

As concerns this clone: In the same sample, other DNA sequences code for this CDR3. The rearrangement uses TRBV7-3 and TRBJ2-3; TRBD2 aligns across 7 bases. V lost 3 bases, J lost 4 bases, and 7 bases stayed unmatched. Looked up from germline, CDR1 is SGHTA and CDR2 is FQGTGA. The CDR3 runs to 15 residues. This CDR3 reads CASSLGGSLADTQYF. CDR3 nucleotides: TGTGCCAGCAGCTTGGGCGGGAGTCTAGCAGATACGCAGTATTTT.

The chain carries TRBV18 and TRBJ2-1, with a possible D match to TRBD2 (5 bases). The CDR3 consists of 19 residues. Germline CDR1 reads KGHSH; CDR2 reads LQKENI. The V end lost 5 bases, the J end lost 0 bases, and 23 bases lay between the germline ends. The CDR3 reads CASSARRAELSGSYNEQFF. The CDR3 DNA is TGTGCCAGCTCAGCCCGGCGGGCCGAGTTGTCGGGCTCCTACAATGAGCAGTTCTTC.

Written as DNA, the CDR3 is TGTGCCAGGCTAGCTCTTAGCACAGATACGCAGTATTTT. This encodes CARLALSTDTQYF. The V call is TRBV12-3 or TRBV12-4, the J call TRBJ2-3; possible D gene TRBD2, 5 bases. The CDR3 runs to 13 residues. Between the trimmed V and J ends, which lost 9 bases and 0 bases, there was a span of 10 bases.

The rearrangement joins TRBV24-1 to TRBJ2-7; 7 bases match TRBD1. The CDR3 consists of 17 residues. J lost 2 bases, V lost 4 bases, and 13 bases had no gene match. Germline V lookup: CDR1 KGHDR, CDR2 SFDVKD. CDR3 amino acids: CATSDPPTQGLTYEQYF. For the CDR3, the DNA is TGTGCCACCAGTGACCCCCCCACACAGGGGTTAACCTACGAGCAGTACTTC.

This clone came up a few times. The V call is TRBV29-1, the J call TRBJ2-7; a weak D match, TRBD1 (6 bases). From germline, CDR1 is SQVTM and CDR2 ANQGSEA. With 4 bases removed from V and 3 bases from J, the gap between germline ends came to 10 bases. CDR3 length: 12 residues. The CDR3 region has the DNA TGCAGCGTTGTCGGACAGAGCTACGAGCAGTACTTC. This translates into CSVVGQSYEQYF.